What follows are 26 T cell receptor beta chains derived from one specimen sequenced in a study of blood T cells in healthy people across ages. The use of a sample-barcoded 5' primer and a J-beta primer mix characterized a second PCR of roughly 7 to 12 cycles. TCRdb reanalysed the 5' RACE reads using MiXCR and keeps one entry per CDR3 protein. Of about 1.4 million distinct CDR3 sequences in the sample, approximately 63% are singletons; the top ten hold 6.7%. Sequenced material: blood. Every receptor here comes from a man aged 18-30 years in good health.

This sequence joins TRBV12-3 or TRBV12-4 and TRBJ2-1; a possible D gene is TRBD2 (6 bases). With 6 bases removed from V and 9 bases from J, the gap between germline ends came to 21 bases. CDR3 length: 15 residues. The CDR3 bases are TGTGCCAGCAGCCCTAGGGACTGGTATGAGACTGAGCAGTTCTTC. Translated: CASSPRDWYETEQFF.

The chain links TRBV3-1 to TRBJ2-7, with D perhaps given as TRBD1 or TRBD2 (5 bases each). The DNA end is a closer match to TRBJ2-1, so the J assignment may be wrong. The CDR3 runs 16 residues. Germline V gene lookup returns CDR1 LGHDT and CDR2 YNNKEL (reference sequence). DNA of the CDR3: TGTGCCAGCAGCCAAGACCCGGGACCCCCCGGGAATGAGCAGTTCTTC. It encodes CASSQDPGPPGNEQFF.

The chain joins TRBV20-1 to TRBJ2-3, with D unresolved. The CDR3 loop spans 11 amino acids. CDR1 and CDR2 from the germline V gene are DFQATT and SNEGSKA (reference sequence). V was shortened by 6 bases and J by 2 bases, with 6 bases between the two germline ends. The CDR3 reads CSAWITDTQYF. The CDR3 DNA is TGCAGTGCGTGGATCACAGATACGCAGTATTTT.

This chain joins TRBV20-1 and TRBJ2-7, with D perhaps assigned TRBD1 or TRBD2 (5 bases each). V was shortened by 5 bases and J by 0 bases, with 11 bases between the two germline ends. CDR1 is DFQATT, CDR2 SNEGSKA, per germline (reference sequence). The CDR3 sequence is 13 residues long. The CDR3 DNA follows: TGCAGTGCTTCCGGGACCCACTCCTACGAGCAGTACTTC. Translating it yields CSASGTHSYEQYF.

The V call is TRBV7-9, the J call TRBJ1-6; D ambiguous. The germline gives CDR1 SEHNR, CDR2 FQNEAQ (reference sequence). The V gene lost 2 bases and the J gene lost 7 bases, with 9 bases spanning the gap. This CDR3 spans 14 amino acids. The CDR3 DNA reads as TGTGCCAGCAGCTTACACGGACCCAATTCACCCCTCCACTTT. Translating gives CASSLHGPNSPLHF.

The chain employs TRBV29-1 and TRBJ2-2; TRBD1 aligns across 7 bases. CDR1 is SQVTM and CDR2 is ANQGSEA in the germline V gene. Trimming cost V 8 bases and J 3 bases; bases outside gene matches: 12. The CDR3 has 15 residues. CDR3 DNA sequence: TGCAGCCCTCCAACCCGGGACAGTTACACCGGGGAGCTGTTTTTT. Its translation: CSPPTRDSYTGELFF.

This rearrangement joins TRBV20-1 to TRBJ2-4; possibly TRBD2 for D (6 bases). Between the trimmed V and J ends, which lost 3 bases and 2 bases, there was a span of 11 bases. This CDR3 contains 14 residues. Germline lookup yields CDR1 DFQATT and CDR2 SNEGSKA (reference sequence). The CDR3 spells CSARVGGPKNIQYF. DNA of the CDR3: TGCAGTGCTAGGGTGGGGGGACCCAAAAACATTCAGTACTTC.

The chain couples TRBV12-3 or TRBV12-4 to TRBJ2-3; 7 nucleotides align to TRBD2. The CDR3 is 15 residues long. V shed 5 bases and J 0 bases; nucleotides not matched to a gene: 5. The CDR3 DNA follows: TGTGCCAGCAGTCCCAGGGACTACAGCACAGATACGCAGTATTTT. Translated, it gives CASSPRDYSTDTQYF.

The rearrangement uses TRBV27 and TRBJ1-1, with no clear D. The germline V gene has CDR1 MNHEY and CDR2 SMNVEV (reference sequence). The CDR3 covers 16 residues. With 5 bases removed from V and 0 bases from J, the gap between germline ends came to 16 bases. CDR3 loop: CASSGPRSILNTEAFF. In DNA form, the CDR3 reads TGTGCCAGCAGTGGACCCCGGAGTATTTTGAACACTGAAGCTTTCTTT.

The chain couples TRBV4-1 to TRBJ1-5; 8 nucleotides match TRBD1. With 1 base clipped from V and 3 bases from J, the junction kept 5 bases outside the gene matches. Germline V gene sequence: CDR1 MGHRA, CDR2 YSYEKL. The CDR3 is 16 amino acids. CDR3 residues: CASSQGGDRYNQPQHF. Written as DNA, the CDR3 is TGCGCCAGCAGCCAAGGAGGGGACAGGTACAATCAGCCCCAGCATTTT.

This clonotype was seen more than once but under ten times. This rearrangement joins TRBV20-1 to TRBJ2-5; 12 bases are shared with TRBD2. Per the germline V gene, CDR1 is DFQATT and CDR2 is SNEGSKA (reference sequence). CDR3 length: 16 amino acids. With 0 bases clipped from V and 2 bases from J, the junction kept 4 bases outside the gene matches. CDR3 in amino acids: CSARDVTSGSQETQYF. DNA of the CDR3: TGCAGTGCTAGAGATGTGACTAGCGGGAGTCAAGAGACCCAGTACTTC.

The J gene is TRBJ2-1, the V gene TRBV4-1, with D perhaps matching TRBD2 (5 bases). Germline CDR1 reads MGHRA; CDR2 reads YSYEKL. The CDR3 is 18 residues long. Between the trimmed V and J ends, which lost 2 bases and 6 bases, there was a span of 23 bases. CDR3 bases: TGCGCCAGCAGCCAAAATTCGCCCCCTAGCCCGGCGGGCAATGAGCAGTTCTTC. It yields the protein CASSQNSPPSPAGNEQFF.

This clonotype was seen a handful of times. This chain uses TRBV6-5 with TRBJ2-4; D gene uncertain. Trimming cost V 5 bases and J 0 bases, with 8 bases left between them. CDR3 size: 14 residues. Germline CDR1 and CDR2: MNHEY and SVGAGI. The CDR3 nucleotides are TGTGCCAGCAGTCCCTCACTAGCCAAAAACATTCAGTACTTC. Encoded protein: CASSPSLAKNIQYF.

This clonotype occurred a few times. The chain couples TRBV7-6 to TRBJ2-5; the match to TRBD1 covers 7 bases. V lost 4 bases and J lost 5; bases outside the gene matches: 16. The CDR3 totals 17 residues. Germline V gives CDR1 SGHVS, CDR2 FNYEAQ. CDR3 region: CASSSRSYRGSTETQYF. The CDR3 DNA sequence: TGTGCCAGCAGCTCTAGGTCGTACAGGGGAAGTACGGAGACCCAGTACTTC.

This clonotype was counted only a few times. This chain links TRBV20-1 with TRBJ2-7, with 7 bases matching TRBD1. Per the germline V gene, CDR1 is DFQATT and CDR2 is SNEGSKA (reference sequence). CDR3 length equals 14 residues. The junction had 4 bases not matched to a gene; V was cut back by 0 bases and J by 2 bases. This chain's CDR3 is CSARDDRVTYEQYF. CDR3 coding DNA: TGCAGTGCTAGAGATGACAGGGTGACCTACGAGCAGTACTTC.

This clonotype showed up just once. This chain joins TRBV7-2 and TRBJ2-1; TRBD2 aligns across 9 bases. The CDR3 consists of 15 residues. The germline V gene encodes CDR1 SGHTA and CDR2 FQGNSA. V lost 5 bases and J lost 2; bases outside the gene matches: 4. The CDR3 coding sequence is TGTGCCAGCAGCGCTGCGGGGGGGCCCTACAATGAGCAGTTCTTC. Protein product: CASSAAGGPYNEQFF.

This clonotype was counted only a few times. The chain is built from TRBV20-1 and TRBJ1-2, with TRBD1 matching 10 bases. Germline V lookup: CDR1 DFQATT, CDR2 SNEGSKA (reference sequence). The CDR3 extends over 11 amino acids. CDR3 sequence: CSVTGGSGYTF. The DNA of the CDR3 is TGCAGCGTGACAGGGGGCTCTGGCTACACCTTC.

This clonotype was found a few times. The gene calls are TRBV7-2 and TRBJ2-7; 8 positions agree with TRBD1. Per the germline V gene, CDR1 is SGHTA and CDR2 is FQGNSA. This CDR3 has 16 residues. V lost 5 bases and J lost 4; bases outside the gene matches: 13. CDR3 in DNA: TGTGCCAGCAGCACCAGCTTGGACAGGGCGGGATACGAGCAGTACTTC. Protein product: CASSTSLDRAGYEQYF.

The rearrangement joins TRBV20-1 to TRBJ2-4, with D possibly being TRBD1 (5 bases). The better agreement between TRBJ2-7 and the DNA end casts doubt on the J call. The CDR3 has 13 residues. Looked up from germline, CDR1 is DFQATT and CDR2 is SNEGSKA (reference sequence). In DNA, the CDR3 is TGCAGTGCTAGAAGGCGGACAACCTACGAGCAGTACTTC. The encoded protein is CSARRRTTYEQYF.

The chain couples TRBV2 to TRBJ2-3; D is unresolved. The CDR3 runs 21 residues. CDR1 is SNHLY and CDR2 is FYNNEI in the germline V gene. V lost 6 bases and J 2 bases, leaving 33 bases between the germline ends. CDR3 DNA sequence: TGTGCCAGCAGCGATCCCGACCGATTTCTCCCGCTCAAAGACAACACAGATACGCAGTATTTT. This encodes CASSDPDRFLPLKDNTDTQYF. The complete variable domain, with remaining parts taken from reference TRBV2 and TRBJ2-3, reads EPEVTQTPSHQVTQMGQEVILRCVPISNHLYFYWYRQILGQKVEFLVSFYNNEISEKSEIFDDQFSVERPDGSNFTLKIRSTKLEDSAMYFCASSDPDRFLPLKDNTDTQYFGPGTRLTVL.

The chain carries TRBV12-3 or TRBV12-4 and TRBJ1-1; 9 nucleotides match TRBD1. V lost 4 bases and J lost 6; bases outside the gene matches: 6. This CDR3 is 14 amino acids long. CDR3 amino acids: CASSWDREGAEAFF. The DNA of the CDR3 is TGTGCCAGCAGTTGGGACAGGGAGGGTGCTGAAGCTTTCTTT.

V is TRBV7-2 and J is TRBJ2-5; TRBD2 agrees at 9 bases. Germline assignment: CDR1 SGHTA and CDR2 FQGNSA. The CDR3 has 15 amino acids. After removal of 4 bases from V and 11 bases from J, the junction contained 14 bases not matched to a gene. The CDR3 nucleotides are TGTGCCAGCAGCTATAGCGGGGGACGCACAGGAGAGCAGTACTTC. Its protein product is CASSYSGGRTGEQYF.

The genes are TRBV3-1 and TRBJ2-1, with 14 bases aligning to TRBD2. CDR1 LGHDT and CDR2 YNNKEL come from the germline V gene (reference sequence). V shed 4 bases and J 9 bases; nucleotides not matched to a gene: 5. The CDR3 sequence is 15 residues long. CDR3 protein: CASSPGLAGAAEQFF. As DNA, the CDR3 is TGTGCCAGCAGCCCGGGACTAGCGGGAGCCGCTGAGCAGTTCTTC.

V and J are TRBV28 and TRBJ2-7, with D unresolved. The CDR3 has 13 amino acids. V lost 2 bases and J 5 bases, leaving 10 bases between the germline ends. The germline V gene encodes CDR1 MDHEN and CDR2 SYDVKM. CDR3 sequence (DNA): TGTGCCAGCAGTTTAAAGGTAGTTGACGAGCAGTACTTC. Translated, it gives CASSLKVVDEQYF.

V usage is TRBV11-2 and J usage is TRBJ2-3; the match to TRBD2 covers 7 bases. Germline CDR1 and CDR2: SGHAT and FQNNGV. The CDR3 has 15 amino acids. Trimming at V came to 5 bases and at J to 3 bases, leaving 8 bases not matched to a gene. The CDR3: CASSRGVGGTDTQYF. The CDR3 DNA follows: TGTGCCAGCAGCCGGGGGGTCGGGGGAACAGATACGCAGTATTTT.

The chain has TRBV20-1 and TRBJ2-7; no reliable D call. The V end lost 1 base, the J end lost 8 bases, and 18 bases lay between the germline ends. From germline, CDR1 is DFQATT and CDR2 SNEGSKA (reference sequence). This CDR3 is built from 14 residues. This chain's CDR3 is CSARVGGAPGKQYF. CDR3 DNA: TGCAGTGCTAGAGTTGGCGGTGCTCCCGGCAAGCAGTACTTC.